The rows below give T cell receptor beta chains drawn from one sample of a study of regulatory T cells in long-lasting Graves disease. Each CDR3 protein gets one entry after TCRdb re-called the multiplex PCR reads with MiXCR. This table has 310,000 or so distinct CDR3 sequences, around 20% appearing once. This specimen consisted of peripheral blood mononuclear cells (PBMCs), obtained when the disease was refractory, from a patient treated with antithyroid drugs. All receptors come from a female donor with Graves disease. Each CDR3 is given with its conserved first and last residue. The D gene is left open where the match is weak. Clone size appears in some rows only: once, few, many, or a class for an expanded clone.

clone_size j_call d_call v_call cdr3_aa cdr3_nt
NA TRBJ2-7 NA TRBV7-9 CASSSRLDEQYF TGTGCCAGCAGCTCGAGACTTGACGAGCAGTACTTC
NA TRBJ2-1 TRBD2 TRBV10-1 CASASGSFEQFF TGCGCCAGCGCTAGCGGGAGTTTTGAGCAGTTCTTC
many TRBJ1-1 NA TRBV20-1 CSAVKGAEAFF TGCAGTGCAGTAAAGGGAGCAGAAGCTTTCTTT
NA TRBJ1-6 TRBD1 TRBV27 CASSLRTGDTYNSPLHF TGTGCCAGCAGTTTAAGGACAGGGGACACCTATAATTCACCCCTCCACTTT
NA TRBJ2-7 TRBD2 TRBV7-9 CASSFLAGGGFSYEQYF TGTGCCAGCAGCTTTCTAGCGGGCGGGGGGTTCTCCTACGAGCAGTACTTC
many TRBJ1-5 NA TRBV28 CASSLASSGNQPQHF TGTGCCAGCAGTTTAGCAAGCTCTGGCAATCAGCCCCAGCATTTT
NA TRBJ2-7 NA TRBV27 CASSLFGGDYEQYF TGTGCCAGCAGTTTATTTGGGGGTGACTACGAGCAGTACTTC
many TRBJ1-1 TRBD1 TRBV28 CASSLNYRGNTEAFF TGTGCCAGCAGTTTGAATTACAGGGGGAACACTGAAGCTTTCTTT
NA TRBJ2-3 NA TRBV11-2 CASFRETPSTDTQYF TGTGCCAGCTTCCGGGAAACCCCTAGCACAGATACGCAGTATTTT
few TRBJ1-4 NA TRBV7-8 CASSLGGVPNEKLFF TGTGCCAGCAGCTTAGGGGGAGTCCCTAATGAAAAACTGTTTTTT
few TRBJ1-2 NA TRBV27 CASSLTGFGFYGYTF TGTGCCAGCAGTTTAACGGGTTTTGGGTTCTATGGCTACACCTTC
few TRBJ1-3 NA TRBV7-8 CASSSLSGGLGNTIYF TGTGCCAGCAGCTCCTTATCCGGGGGCCTCGGAAACACCATATATTTT
many TRBJ1-2 NA TRBV2 CASSGDGYTF TGTGCCAGCTCGGGAGATGGCTACACCTTC
NA TRBJ1-5 TRBD1 TRBV10-3 CAIRHGTGLSNQPQHF TGTGCCATCAGGCATGGGACAGGGTTGAGCAATCAGCCCCAGCATTTT
many TRBJ1-1 TRBD1 TRBV6-5 CASSYFPGQGIWNTEAFF TGTGCCAGCAGTTACTTCCCGGGACAGGGGATTTGGAACACTGAAGCTTTCTTT
NA TRBJ2-2 TRBD2 TRBV5-6 CASSLGLAETGELFF TGTGCCAGCAGCTTGGGACTAGCGGAGACCGGGGAGCTGTTTTTT
many TRBJ2-7 NA TRBV30 CAWSKSGLYEQYF TGTGCCTGGAGTAAATCGGGCCTGTACGAGCAGTACTTC
NA TRBJ1-1 TRBD1 TRBV29-1 CSYGTAHTEAFF TGCAGCTACGGGACAGCGCACACTGAAGCTTTCTTT
many TRBJ1-5 TRBD1 TRBV12-3/TRBV12-4 CASSLEGTGYNQPQHF TGTGCCAGCAGTTTAGAAGGGACAGGCTATAATCAGCCCCAGCATTTT
few TRBJ2-7 TRBD1 TRBV29-1 CSVGQGSYEQYF TGCAGCGTCGGACAGGGATCCTACGAGCAGTACTTC
many TRBJ1-4 NA TRBV6-1 CASSTAGGGKLFF TGTGCCAGCAGTACCGCGGGCGGAGGAAAACTGTTTTTT
NA TRBJ2-5 NA TRBV7-9 CASSLPYREETQYF TGTGCCAGCAGCTTACCCTACAGGGAAGAGACCCAGTACTTC
NA TRBJ2-5 NA TRBV7-2 CASSRGPRETQYF TGTGCCAGCAGTCGGGGCCCCCGTGAGACCCAGTACTTC
NA TRBJ1-4 NA TRBV5-8 CASSLQGISPNEKLFF TGTGCCAGCAGCTTGCAGGGAATCTCGCCTAATGAAAAACTGTTTTTT
NA TRBJ2-2 TRBD2 TRBV10-3 CAIQTSGRDQSRITGELFF TGTGCCATCCAGACTAGCGGGAGGGATCAGTCGAGAATCACCGGGGAGCTGTTTTTT
NA TRBJ2-1 NA TRBV27 CASRAGENEQFF TGTGCCAGCAGGGCAGGGGAGAATGAGCAGTTCTTC
many TRBJ2-5 TRBD1 TRBV7-2 CASSQPPGQGETQYF TGTGCCAGCAGCCAACCACCGGGACAGGGGGAGACCCAGTACTTC
NA TRBJ1-1 NA TRBV20-1 CSARPTLSAEAFF TGCAGTGCTAGGCCCACACTTTCGGCTGAAGCTTTCTTT
NA TRBJ2-5 NA TRBV5-4 CASSPRDIETQYF TGTGCCAGCAGCCCTCGGGACATTGAGACCCAGTACTTC
many TRBJ2-7 NA TRBV28 CASSPSDSHEQYF TGTGCCAGCAGTCCCTCGGACAGTCACGAGCAGTACTTC
NA TRBJ2-7 TRBD2 TRBV13 CASSLSPGLAPDGEQYF TGTGCCAGCAGCTTATCGCCGGGACTAGCCCCTGACGGCGAGCAGTACTTC
NA TRBJ2-3 NA TRBV28 CASSLTSFGDTDTQYF TGTGCCAGCAGTTTAACTTCATTTGGAGACACAGATACGCAGTATTTT
few TRBJ2-5 NA TRBV24-1 CATSDLRDPVGTQYF TGTGCCACCAGTGATTTGAGAGACCCGGTTGGGACCCAGTACTTC
NA TRBJ2-2 TRBD2 TRBV6-1 CASSPTSGSGTGELFF TGTGCCAGCAGTCCGACTAGCGGGAGTGGCACCGGGGAGCTGTTTTTT
NA TRBJ2-7 NA TRBV30 CAWTQGSYEQYF TGTGCCTGGACGCAGGGTTCCTACGAGCAGTACTTC
few TRBJ2-3 TRBD2 TRBV5-1 CASSVSGVPGNTQYF TGCGCCAGCAGCGTAAGCGGGGTTCCTGGAAATACGCAGTATTTT
many TRBJ1-1 NA TRBV28 CASSFSGPNTEAFF TGTGCCAGCAGTTTTTCAGGGCCGAACACTGAAGCTTTCTTT
NA TRBJ1-5 NA TRBV6-5 CASSYLADNNQPQHF TGTGCCAGCAGTTACTTGGCAGACAACAATCAGCCCCAGCATTTT
NA TRBJ2-1 NA TRBV2 CASSELTGSSYNEQFF TGTGCCAGCAGCGAATTGACGGGAAGCTCCTACAATGAGCAGTTCTTC
many TRBJ2-2 NA TRBV28 CASSEGGAGELFF TGTGCCAGCAGTGAGGGTGGGGCCGGGGAGCTGTTTTTT
NA TRBJ2-7 NA TRBV19 CASSIAAGAWDEQYF TGTGCCAGTAGTATAGCCGCAGGGGCATGGGACGAGCAGTACTTC
NA TRBJ1-4 NA TRBV10-2 CASSEQGFREKLFF TGCGCCAGCAGTGAACAGGGTTTTCGGGAAAAACTGTTTTTT
NA TRBJ2-2 NA TRBV13 CASSLRAATLNTGELFF TGTGCCAGCAGCTTAAGGGCCGCGACATTGAACACCGGGGAGCTGTTTTTT
few TRBJ1-2 NA TRBV5-6 CASSTGTANYGYTF TGTGCCAGCAGCACCGGGACGGCTAACTATGGCTACACCTTC
many TRBJ2-5 NA TRBV30 CAWIRGAQETQYF TGTGCCTGGATAAGAGGAGCCCAAGAGACCCAGTACTTC
many TRBJ2-7 NA TRBV28 CASSLWGASYEQYF TGTGCCAGCAGTCTATGGGGGGCGAGCTACGAGCAGTACTTC
NA TRBJ2-7 NA TRBV5-6 CASSSQGVGEQYF TGTGCCAGCAGCTCTCAGGGTGTTGGCGAGCAGTACTTC
NA TRBJ2-3 TRBD2 TRBV19 CASTDSPGGPDTQYF TGTGCCAGTACAGACAGCCCGGGAGGACCAGATACGCAGTATTTT
few TRBJ1-1 NA TRBV27 CASSPGPRLWAFF TGTGCCAGCAGTCCCGGGCCCCGACTCTGGGCTTTCTTT
NA TRBJ2-3 TRBD1 TRBV5-1 CASSVRDSRTDTQYF TGCGCCAGCAGCGTACGGGACAGCCGCACAGATACGCAGTATTTT